The sequence of this TCR beta chain was determined in a study of T cell responses to AZD1222 COVID-19 vaccine. Generated by immunoSEQ multiplex PCR, the TCRdb table keeps only in-frame clones and is missing some. The table lists under 200,000 clones, 90% to 95% of them singletons. CDR3 size: 14 residues. The J segment lost 5 bases and the V segment lost 6 bases, leaving 7 bases of the junction unmatched. Germline CDR1 MDHEN, CDR2 SYDVKM. Sequenced material: peripheral blood, taken 28 days after the second dose of the MenACWY control vaccine. The clonotype comes from an adult who received the MenACWY meningococcal vaccine as a control. This sequence joins TRBV28 and TRBJ2-5, with 9 bases identical to TRBD1. The CDR3 nucleotides read TGTGCCAGCAGCCAACAGGGGGCCTTGGAGACCCAGTACTTC. Amino acids: CASSQQGALETQYF.